The source of this T cell receptor beta chain is a study of blood T cell repertoires in COVID-19. Across the study: Whether acute or convalescent, the COVID-19 samples came from the United States, Italy and Spain.

Between the trimmed V and J ends, which lost 6 bases and 2 bases, there was a span of 7 bases. The germline V gene encodes CDR1 SNHLY and CDR2 FYNNEI. This CDR3 has 12 residues. Per the authors' pipeline: Reference gene primer amplification gave nucleated cell count estimates. The data were produced by immunoSEQ multiplex PCR, yet TCRdb's version contains in-frame clones alone and is incomplete. V and J calls and clone size follow that table, whereas D and trimming were derived from the DNA. Of 150,000 to 200,000 clones listed, nearly 90% are singletons. The TCR was taken from a man between 18 and 29 years old who had recovered from COVID-19. The J gene is TRBJ2-5, the V gene TRBV2; TRBD2 might be the D (6 bases). Sample: peripheral blood. CDR3 loop: CASSGTQETQYF. The CDR3 nucleotides read TGTGCCAGCAGCGGGACTCAAGAGACCCAGTACTTC.